The text below deals with one TCR beta chain. Its target antigen remains unknown. Base qualities are missing; no much larger clone stands one base away. These data come from a study of tumor-infiltrating T cells and Merkel cell polyomavirus (dated by TCRdb to 2017 to 2019). Notes on the research overall: The study examined CD8+ T cells specific for the Merkel cell polyomavirus KLL epitope in Merkel cell carcinoma patients. Patients presented at varying disease stages and were followed for a median of roughly 2.5 years, with a range of 1. Varied, non-standardized therapies, including chemotherapy, radiation and immunotherapies, were received by the patients. TRB sequencing was performed on KLL-tetramer-sorted cells from blood or tumor-infiltrating lymphocytes in around 15 samples, as well as on around eleven matched whole-tumor samples. Most whole-tumor samples were obtained as 25-micron curls cut from formalin-fixed, paraffin-embedded tissue blocks. Across the study, one tumor sample was a frozen nodal tumor digest and one was a flash-frozen core biopsy of a metastasis.

The investigation overall reported the following: A greater number of unique KLL-specific clonotypes in tumors (about 5-110 vs 0-3) was associated with a significant advantage in MCC-specific survival (P = 0.0051). Significantly improved MCC-specific survival was associated with a higher intratumoral fraction of KLL-specific T cells (roughly 1.8-18% versus roughly 0-0.15%). Because the study covered only a single viral epitope, T cells targeting other Merkel cell polyomavirus epitopes were not captured. KLL-specific TRB repertoires were diverse and largely private, with only one public clonotype among around 430 unique sequences, shared by two patients. The small sample size of the study (n ≈ 13 patients) is recognized as a limitation.

Robust positive staining for Merkel cell polyomavirus Large T antigen was observed by immunohistochemistry in the tumors of all patients. The study included 12 to 13 Merkel cell carcinoma patients who had robust KLL-tetramer+ populations, above 0.04% of CD8+ T cells, in blood and/or cultured TIL. All patients were identified as Caucasian, and a median age of approximately 65 years (range 50 to 77 years) was recorded. Lymph node tumors were analyzed for patients with unknown primaries who presented with nodal disease, or when insufficient primary tissue was available. The library was generated by the immunoSEQ multiplex PCR assay. Genomic DNA extraction, TRB sequencing and normalization were performed by Adaptive Biotechnologies (Seattle, WA). The authors processed their data as follows. To compute clonality, the Shannon entropy of productive TRB sequences was normalized by log2 of unique productive sequences and then subtracted from one. KLL-specific clonotypes in tumors were identified by matching TCRbeta CDR3 amino acid sequences with those from each patient's tetramer-sorted sample. This immuneACCESS table, as held by TCRdb, lists in-frame sequences with V and J called but not all clones. Of the missing ones, under half trace to an unresolved V gene in checked studies; the others have no known cause. The V and J calls and clone size come from that table; D and trimming were worked out from the DNA. A total of some 25,000 clones appear in this sample, roughly 87% of them only once. More than 2.5% of the sample lies in the top ten.

Between the V and J ends, shortened by 0 bases and 2 bases respectively, the junction contains 14 bases. From the cysteine up to the phenylalanine, the CDR3 has a length of 16 residues. Just CDR3 DNA is preserved here, 48 bases in frame from base 1. The germline V gene (reference sequence) yields LNHNV for CDR1 and YYDKDF for CDR2. The sample consisted of lymph node tissue. This TCR was recovered from a man aged 45-65 years with Merkel cell carcinoma. This receptor chain uses TRBV15 and TRBJ2-7; a tentative D call is TRBD2 (5 bases match). The DNA sequence is given as TGTGCCACCAGCAGAGATCAATTGGAGGCCGCCTACGAGCAGTACTTC. This gives the protein CATSRDQLEAAYEQYF.